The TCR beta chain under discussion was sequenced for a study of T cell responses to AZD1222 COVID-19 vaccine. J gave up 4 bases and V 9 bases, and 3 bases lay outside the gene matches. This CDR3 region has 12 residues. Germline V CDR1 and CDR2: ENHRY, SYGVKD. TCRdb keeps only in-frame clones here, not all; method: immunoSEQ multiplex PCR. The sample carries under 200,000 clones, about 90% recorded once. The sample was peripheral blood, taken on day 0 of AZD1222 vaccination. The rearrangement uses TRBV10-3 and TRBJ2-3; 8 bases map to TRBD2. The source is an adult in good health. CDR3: CAIKRGSDTQYF. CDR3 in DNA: TGTGCCATAAAGCGGGGGTCAGATACGCAGTATTTT.